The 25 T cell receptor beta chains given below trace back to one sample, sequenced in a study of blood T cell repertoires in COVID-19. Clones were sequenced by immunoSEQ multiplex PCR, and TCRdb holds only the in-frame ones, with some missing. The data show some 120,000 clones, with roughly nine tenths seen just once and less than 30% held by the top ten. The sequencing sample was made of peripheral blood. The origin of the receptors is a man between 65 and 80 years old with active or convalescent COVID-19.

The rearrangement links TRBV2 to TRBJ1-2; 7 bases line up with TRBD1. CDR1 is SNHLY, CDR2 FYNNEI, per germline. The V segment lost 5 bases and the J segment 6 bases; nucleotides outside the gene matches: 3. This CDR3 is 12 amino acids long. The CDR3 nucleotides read TGTGCCAGCAGTCCTGGACAGGATGGCTACACCTTC. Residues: CASSPGQDGYTF. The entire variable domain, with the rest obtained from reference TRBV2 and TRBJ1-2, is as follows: EPEVTQTPSHQVTQMGQEVILRCVPISNHLYFYWYRQILGQKVEFLVSFYNNEISEKSEIFDDQFSVERPDGSNFTLKIRSTKLEDSAMYFCASSPGQDGYTFGSGTRLTVV.

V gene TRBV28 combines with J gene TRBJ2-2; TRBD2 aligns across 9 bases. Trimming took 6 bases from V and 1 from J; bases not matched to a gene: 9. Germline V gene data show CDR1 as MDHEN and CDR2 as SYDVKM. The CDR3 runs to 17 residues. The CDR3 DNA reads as TGTGCCAGCAGGGGCTACTTAGCGGGAGAGAACACCGGGGAGCTGTTTTTT. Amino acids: CASRGYLAGENTGELFF.

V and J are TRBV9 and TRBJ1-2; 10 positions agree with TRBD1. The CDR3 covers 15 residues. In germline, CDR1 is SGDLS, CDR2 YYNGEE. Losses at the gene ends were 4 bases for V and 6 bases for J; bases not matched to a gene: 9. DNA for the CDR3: TGTGCCAGCAGCACCAGTCCCGGGACAGGGGATGGCTACACCTTC. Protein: CASSTSPGTGDGYTF.

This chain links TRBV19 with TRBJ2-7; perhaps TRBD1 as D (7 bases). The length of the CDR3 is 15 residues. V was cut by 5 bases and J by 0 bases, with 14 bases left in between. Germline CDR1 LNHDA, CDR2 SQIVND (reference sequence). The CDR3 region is CASSYSQGGSYEQYF. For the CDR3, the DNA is TGTGCCAGTAGTTACAGCCAGGGGGGCTCCTACGAGCAGTACTTC.

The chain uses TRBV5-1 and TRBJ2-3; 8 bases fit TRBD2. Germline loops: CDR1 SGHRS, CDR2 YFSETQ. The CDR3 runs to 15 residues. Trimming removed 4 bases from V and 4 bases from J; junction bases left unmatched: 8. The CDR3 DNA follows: TGCGCCAGCAGCCAGCTAGCGGGTACCGCAGATACGCAGTATTTT. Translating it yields CASSQLAGTADTQYF.

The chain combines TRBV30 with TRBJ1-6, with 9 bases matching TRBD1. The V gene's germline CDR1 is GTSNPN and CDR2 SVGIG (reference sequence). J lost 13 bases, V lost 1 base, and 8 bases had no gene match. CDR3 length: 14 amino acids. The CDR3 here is CAWSAGTGRRPLHF. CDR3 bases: TGTGCCTGGAGTGCCGGGACAGGGCGGCGGCCCCTCCACTTT.

In DNA form, the CDR3 reads TGTGCCAGCCGTCCGGGGGGTGGGAGCTCCTACGAGCAGTACTTC. This encodes CASRPGGGSSYEQYF. The rearrangement links TRBV7-9 to TRBJ2-7; 7 bases agree with TRBD2. This CDR3 comprises 15 residues. Looked up from germline, CDR1 is SEHNR and CDR2 is FQNEAQ (reference sequence). V gave up 8 bases and J gave up 0 bases; unmatched junction bases: 10.

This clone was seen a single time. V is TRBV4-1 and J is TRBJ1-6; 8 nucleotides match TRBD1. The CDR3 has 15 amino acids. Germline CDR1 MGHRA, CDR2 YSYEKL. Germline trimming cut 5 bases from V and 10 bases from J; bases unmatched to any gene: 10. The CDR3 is CASSVGQGLSSPLHF. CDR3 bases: TGCGCCAGCAGCGTCGGACAGGGACTCTCCTCACCCCTCCACTTT.

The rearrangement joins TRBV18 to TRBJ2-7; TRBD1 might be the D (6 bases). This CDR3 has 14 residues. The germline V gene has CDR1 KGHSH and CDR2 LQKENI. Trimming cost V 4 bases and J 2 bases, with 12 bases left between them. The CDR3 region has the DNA TGTGCCAGCTCACTCACAGGGATTCCCTACGAGCAGTACTTC. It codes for CASSLTGIPYEQYF.

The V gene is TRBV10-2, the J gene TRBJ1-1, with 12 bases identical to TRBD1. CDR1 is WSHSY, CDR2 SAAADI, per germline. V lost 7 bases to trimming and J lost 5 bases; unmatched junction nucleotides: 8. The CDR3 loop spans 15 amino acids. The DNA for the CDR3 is TGCGCCAGCAATCCGGGACAGGGGGCAGAAACTGAAGCTTTCTTT. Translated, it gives CASNPGQGAETEAFF.

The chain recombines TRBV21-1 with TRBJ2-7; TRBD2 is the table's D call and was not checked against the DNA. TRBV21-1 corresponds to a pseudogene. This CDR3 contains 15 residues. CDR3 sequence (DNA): TGTGCCAGCTACGGGGGGAGTACTCCCGCCTACGAGCAGTACTTC. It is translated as CASYGGSTPAYEQYF.

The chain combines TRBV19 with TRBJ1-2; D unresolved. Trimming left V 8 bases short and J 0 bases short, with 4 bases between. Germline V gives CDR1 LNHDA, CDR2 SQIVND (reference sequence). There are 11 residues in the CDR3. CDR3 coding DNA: TGTGCCAGTCTAGCTAACTATGGCTACACCTTC. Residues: CASLANYGYTF. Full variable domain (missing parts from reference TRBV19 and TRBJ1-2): DGGITQSPKYLFRKEGQNVTLSCEQNLNHDAMYWYRQDPGQGLRLIYYSQIVNDFQKGDIAEGYSVSREKKESFPLTVTSAQKNPTAFYLCASLANYGYTFGSGTRLTVV.

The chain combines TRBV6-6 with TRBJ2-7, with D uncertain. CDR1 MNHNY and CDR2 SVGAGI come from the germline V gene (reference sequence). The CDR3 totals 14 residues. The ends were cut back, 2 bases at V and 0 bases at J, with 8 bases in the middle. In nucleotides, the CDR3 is TGTGCCAGCAGTTACGGGCAGGCCTCCTACGAGCAGTACTTC. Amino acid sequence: CASSYGQASYEQYF.

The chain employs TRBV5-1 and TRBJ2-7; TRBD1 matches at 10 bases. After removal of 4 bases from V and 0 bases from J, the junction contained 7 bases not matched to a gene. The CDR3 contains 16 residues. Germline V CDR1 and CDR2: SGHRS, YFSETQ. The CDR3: CASSRGQGGSSYEQYF. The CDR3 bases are TGCGCCAGCAGCCGCGGACAGGGGGGGAGCTCCTACGAGCAGTACTTC. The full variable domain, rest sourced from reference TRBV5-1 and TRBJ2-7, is KAGVTQTPRYLIKTRGQQVTLSCSPISGHRSVSWYQQTPGQGLQFLFEYFSETQRNKGNFPGRFSGRQFSNSRSEMNVSTLELGDSALYLCASSRGQGGSSYEQYFGPGTRLTVT.

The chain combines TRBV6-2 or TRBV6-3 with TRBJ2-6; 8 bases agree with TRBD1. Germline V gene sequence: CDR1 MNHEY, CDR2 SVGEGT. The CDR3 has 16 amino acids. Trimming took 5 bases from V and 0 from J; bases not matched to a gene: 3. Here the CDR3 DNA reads TGTGCCAGCAGTACAGGGGGTGGCTCTGGGGCCAACGTCCTGACTTTC. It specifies CASSTGGGSGANVLTF.

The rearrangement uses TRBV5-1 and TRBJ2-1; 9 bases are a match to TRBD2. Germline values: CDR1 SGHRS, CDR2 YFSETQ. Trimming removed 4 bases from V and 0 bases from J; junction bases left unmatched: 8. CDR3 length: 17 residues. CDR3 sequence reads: CASSLGLAGISYNEQFF. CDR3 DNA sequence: TGCGCCAGCAGCCTGGGACTAGCAGGAATCTCCTACAATGAGCAGTTCTTC.

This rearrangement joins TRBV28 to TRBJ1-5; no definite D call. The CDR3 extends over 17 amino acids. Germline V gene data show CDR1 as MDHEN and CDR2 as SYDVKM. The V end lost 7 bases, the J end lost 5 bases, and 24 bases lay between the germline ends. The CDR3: CASNSPGSIGNDQPQHF. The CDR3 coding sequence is TGTGCCAGCAATTCGCCAGGATCAATTGGTAACGATCAGCCCCAGCATTTT.

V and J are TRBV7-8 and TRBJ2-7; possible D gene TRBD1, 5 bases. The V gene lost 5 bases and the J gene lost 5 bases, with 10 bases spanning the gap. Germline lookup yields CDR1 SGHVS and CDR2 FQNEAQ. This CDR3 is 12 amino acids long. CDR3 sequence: CASSQGVNEQYF. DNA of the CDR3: TGTGCCAGCAGCCAAGGGGTAAACGAGCAGTACTTC.

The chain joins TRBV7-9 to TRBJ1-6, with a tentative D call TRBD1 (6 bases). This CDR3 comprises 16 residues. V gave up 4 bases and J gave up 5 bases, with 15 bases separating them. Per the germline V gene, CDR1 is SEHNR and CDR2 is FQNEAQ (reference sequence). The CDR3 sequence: CASSSSGTLDNSPLHF. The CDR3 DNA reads TGTGCCAGCAGCTCATCCGGGACACTCGATAATTCACCCCTCCACTTT.

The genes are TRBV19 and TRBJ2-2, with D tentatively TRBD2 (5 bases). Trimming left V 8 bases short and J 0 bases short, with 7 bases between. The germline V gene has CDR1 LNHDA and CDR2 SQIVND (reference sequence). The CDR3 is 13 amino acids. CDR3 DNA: TGTGCCAGTGGGCGGGCGAACACCGGGGAGCTGTTTTTT. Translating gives CASGRANTGELFF.

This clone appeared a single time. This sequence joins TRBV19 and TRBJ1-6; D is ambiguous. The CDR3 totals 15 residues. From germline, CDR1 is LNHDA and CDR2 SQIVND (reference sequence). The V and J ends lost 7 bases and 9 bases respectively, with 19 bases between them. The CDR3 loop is CASTPGVRAPSPLHF. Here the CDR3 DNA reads TGTGCCAGTACCCCCGGGGTCCGGGCCCCTTCACCCCTCCACTTT.

DNA of the CDR3: TGCGCCAGCAGCTTGGGGGACAGGAGGGGCACTGAAGCTTTCTTT. This encodes CASSLGDRRGTEAFF. This chain joins TRBV5-1 and TRBJ1-1; 8 positions agree with TRBD1. Germline V CDR1 and CDR2: SGHRS, YFSETQ. The CDR3 spans 15 residues. V lost 0 bases and J lost 4; bases outside the gene matches: 5.

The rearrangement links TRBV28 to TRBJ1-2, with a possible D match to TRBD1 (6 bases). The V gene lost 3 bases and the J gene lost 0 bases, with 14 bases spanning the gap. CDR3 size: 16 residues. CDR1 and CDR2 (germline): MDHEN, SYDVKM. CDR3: CASSLTGTEPNYGYTF. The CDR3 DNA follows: TGTGCCAGCAGTTTGACAGGCACCGAACCTAACTATGGCTACACCTTC.

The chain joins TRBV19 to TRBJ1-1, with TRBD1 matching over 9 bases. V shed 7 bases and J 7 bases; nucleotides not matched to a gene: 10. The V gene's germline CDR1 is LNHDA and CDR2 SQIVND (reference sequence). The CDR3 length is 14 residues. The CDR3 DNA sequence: TGTGCCAGTACCTGGGGGGACAGGGCCCATGAAGCTTTCTTT. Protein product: CASTWGDRAHEAFF.

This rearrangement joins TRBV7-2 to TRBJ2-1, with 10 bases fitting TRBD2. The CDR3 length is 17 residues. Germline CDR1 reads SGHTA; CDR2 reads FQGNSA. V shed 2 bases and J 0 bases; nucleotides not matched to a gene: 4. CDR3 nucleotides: TGTGCCAGCAGCTTAACGGCTAGCGGGAGCTCCTACAATGAGCAGTTCTTC. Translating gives CASSLTASGSSYNEQFF.